These 18 T cell receptor beta chains came from one sample sequenced in a study of regulatory T cells in long-lasting Graves disease. Both iRepertoire HTBI primers and Arm-PCR of CDR3 regions were used to build the TCR beta libraries. TCRdb fed the multiplex PCR reads into MiXCR, producing one record per CDR3 protein. The table has 560,000 or so distinct CDR3 sequences, 15% to 20% seen once. Time point given: newly diagnosed GD, antithyroid drugs for less than 3 months. The TCR library was made from RNA extracted from PBMCs. The same sample was also used in a study of T cells in Graves' hyperthyroidism and ophthalmopathy.

Sequencing was performed on peripheral blood mononuclear cells (PBMCs), taken at new diagnosis, from a patient treated with antithyroid drugs. All receptors derive from a man between 18 and 29 years old with Graves disease.

V gene TRBV19 combines with J gene TRBJ2-3, with TRBD2 as a possible D gene (6 bases). The CDR3 spans 14 residues. V was clipped by 6 bases and J by 2 bases, with 12 bases between them. Germline assignment: CDR1 LNHDA and CDR2 SQIVND (reference sequence). CDR3 in DNA: TGTGCCAGTAGGGATTTAGCGGCCACAGATACGCAGTATTTT. It encodes CASRDLAATDTQYF.

This clonotype was observed a few times. The J gene is TRBJ2-3, the V gene TRBV10-3; TRBD2 matches 7 bases. The germline V gene has CDR1 ENHRY and CDR2 SYGVKD. Unmatched junction bases numbered 15, after V lost 10 bases and J lost 5 bases. CDR3 length equals 15 residues. The CDR3: CATQDSTSTIDTQYF. CDR3 DNA sequence: TGTGCCACTCAAGACTCGACTAGCACAATAGATACGCAGTATTTT.

In its sample, this clonotype was seen many times. This sequence joins TRBV20-1 and TRBJ1-2; 10 bases agree with TRBD1. Germline V gene sequence: CDR1 DFQATT, CDR2 SNEGSKA (reference sequence). This CDR3 has 12 amino acids. V was pared by 3 bases and J by 6 bases, with 1 base of the junction left unmatched. The CDR3 region is CSARGTGDGYTF. In DNA form, the CDR3 reads TGCAGTGCTAGGGGGACAGGGGATGGCTACACCTTC.

This clonotype was found many times. This chain connects TRBV5-6 to TRBJ1-1, with D possibly matching TRBD1 (6 bases). Germline V gene sequence: CDR1 SGHDT, CDR2 YYEEEE. The V gene lost 1 base and the J gene lost 0 bases, with 10 bases spanning the gap. The CDR3 extends over 15 amino acids. In DNA, the CDR3 is TGTGCCAGCAGCTTGTACCAGGGGATGAACACTGAAGCTTTCTTT. It codes for CASSLYQGMNTEAFF.

This chain links TRBV19 with TRBJ2-3, with 11 bases matching TRBD2. The V segment lost 4 bases and the J segment 5 bases; nucleotides outside the gene matches: 14. The CDR3 runs to 18 residues. The germline V gene has CDR1 LNHDA and CDR2 SQIVND (reference sequence). The CDR3 nucleotides read TGTGCCAGTAGTACCGGCCCTACTAGCGGGAGTCAGGAAGATACGCAGTATTTT. It encodes CASSTGPTSGSQEDTQYF.

A note on this clonotype: A read error is possible here, since a much larger clone lies one base away. In DNA form, the CDR3 reads TGTGCCAGCAGACAAACGGGGACCGGGGAGCTGTTTTTT. Encoded protein: CASRQTGTGELFF. This chain uses TRBV14 with TRBJ2-2, with D perhaps TRBD2 (5 bases). The CDR3 contains 13 residues. With 6 bases removed from V and 5 bases from J, the gap between germline ends came to 10 bases. CDR1 and CDR2 (germline): SGHDN, FVKESK. Full variable domain (outside the CDR3, taken from reference TRBV14 and TRBJ2-2): EAGVTQFPSHSVIEKGQTVTLRCDPISGHDNLYWYRRVMGKEIKFLLHFVKESKQDESGMPNNRFLAERTGGTYSTLKVQPAELEDSGVYFCASRQTGTGELFFGEGSRLTVL.

Worth noting for this clonotype: The CDR3 end shows no conserved phenylalanine or tryptophan, and so a read error is likely. The limits of the CDR3 on the DNA are not certain, so only TCRdb's listed CDR3 is given. The rearrangement uses TRBV11-2 and TRBJ2-7; the D call TRBD2 from the table was never checked on the DNA. The CDR3 has 9 amino acids, counting both end residues. CDR1 is SGHAT and CDR2 is FQNNGV in the germline V gene. The CDR3 region is CASSPLAGG.

This clonotype was picked up many times. V is TRBV30 and J is TRBJ1-2, with 9 bases lining up with TRBD1. Germline values: CDR1 GTSNPN, CDR2 SVGIG (reference sequence). CDR3 length: 14 residues. Unmatched junction bases numbered 10, after V lost 6 bases and J lost 5 bases. The CDR3 coding sequence is TGTGCCTGTTGGACAGGGGATTTGGGGTATGGCTACACCTTC. Residues: CACWTGDLGYGYTF.

Many counts were recorded for this clonotype. The chain is built from TRBV3-1 and TRBJ2-5; 10 bases fit TRBD2. Unmatched junction bases numbered 9, after V lost 9 bases and J lost 5 bases. Germline CDR1 is LGHDT and CDR2 is YNNKEL (reference sequence). There are 14 residues in the CDR3. CDR3 sequence reads: CASSKREGWETQYF. CDR3 nucleotides: TGTGCCAGTTCAAAGCGGGAGGGCTGGGAGACCCAGTACTTC.

This clonotype appeared a few times. This could be a read error, since a much larger clone is one nucleotide away. J is TRBJ1-1 and V is TRBV3-1, with TRBD1 matching 8 bases. The CDR3 length is 15 residues. Germline V gene lookup returns CDR1 LGHDT and CDR2 YNNKEL (reference sequence). CDR3 nucleotides: TGTGCCGGCAGGCAGGGGGCGATTAAGGACACTGAAGCTTTCTTT. This encodes CAGRQGAIKDTEAFF. Filled out from reference TRBV3-1 and TRBJ1-1, the complete variable domain reads DTAVSQTPKYLVTQMGNDKSIKCEQNLGHDTMYWYKQDSKKFLKIMFSYNNKELIINETVPNRFSPKSPDKAHLNLHINSLELGDSAVYFCAGRQGAIKDTEAFFGQGTRLTVV.

The rearrangement links TRBV27 to TRBJ2-3; D is uncertain. This CDR3 region has 15 residues. Germline-derived CDR1 and CDR2 are MNHEY and SMNVEV (reference sequence). V shed 5 bases and J shed 1 base, with 13 bases lying between them. CDR3 bases: TGTGCCAGCAGTCCGCCGCCGACACGCACAGATACGCAGTATTTT. It is translated as CASSPPPTRTDTQYF.

This clonotype was found a few times. DNA for the CDR3: TGTGCCAGTAGTGCCAGTTGGACTAGCGGATACGAGCAGTACTTC. Its protein product is CASSASWTSGYEQYF. The chain employs TRBV19 and TRBJ2-7; TRBD2 agrees at 10 bases. The CDR3 length is 15 residues. Germline CDR1 is LNHDA and CDR2 is SQIVND (reference sequence). The J segment lost 4 bases and the V segment lost 5 bases, leaving 8 bases of the junction unmatched.

The chain links TRBV5-1 to TRBJ2-7, with TRBD1 matching over 11 bases. The CDR3 length is 14 residues. Germline V gene sequence: CDR1 SGHRS, CDR2 YFSETQ. The junction had 5 bases not matched to a gene; V was cut back by 4 bases and J by 5 bases. CDR3 coding DNA: TGCGCCAGCAGCACGGACAGGGGGCCGGACGAGCAGTACTTC. This gives the protein CASSTDRGPDEQYF.

This chain links TRBV20-1 with TRBJ2-7; D not resolved. The CDR3 has 13 residues. Germline loops: CDR1 DFQATT, CDR2 SNEGSKA (reference sequence). V was pared by 2 bases and J by 7 bases, with 15 bases between. Here the CDR3 DNA reads TGCAGTGCTAGAAAAATACCTACGTTTGAGCAGTACTTC. Amino acid sequence: CSARKIPTFEQYF.

In this sample, this clonotype turned up a few times. The chain has TRBV24-1 and TRBJ2-3; 9 bases match TRBD2. The CDR3 has 16 residues. V gave up 2 bases and J gave up 4 bases; unmatched junction bases: 6. Germline assignment: CDR1 KGHDR and CDR2 SFDVKD. This CDR3 is CATSDSASGKPDTQYF. The CDR3 nucleotides read TGTGCCACCAGTGATTCGGCTAGCGGGAAACCAGATACGCAGTATTTT.

This clonotype was counted only a few times. The V and J genes are TRBV7-9 and TRBJ2-7; D uncertain. From germline, CDR1 is SEHNR and CDR2 FQNEAQ (reference sequence). The CDR3 has 13 amino acids. V was pared by 5 bases and J by 7 bases, with 15 bases between. The CDR3 is CASSAPLEREQYF. The CDR3 bases are TGTGCCAGCAGCGCCCCCTTAGAGCGAGAGCAGTACTTC.

The genes are TRBV6-4 and TRBJ1-6; no reliable D call. There are 14 residues in the CDR3. The V gene lost 3 bases and the J gene lost 10 bases, with 13 bases spanning the gap. Germline lookup yields CDR1 MRHNA and CDR2 SNTAGT. The CDR3 region has the DNA TGTGCCAGCAGTGAGGTTTTTTCGGGCTCACCCCTCCACTTT. Its protein is CASSEVFSGSPLHF.

A few counts support this clonotype. The chain employs TRBV9 and TRBJ2-1, with TRBD2 matching over 10 bases. The germline CDR1 and CDR2 sequences are SGDLS and YYNGEE. This CDR3 region has 14 residues. V was pared by 2 bases and J by 8 bases, with 4 bases of the junction left unmatched. In nucleotides, the CDR3 is TGTGCCAGCAGCGTCGCTAGCGGGAGCGATGAGCAGTTCTTC. Protein: CASSVASGSDEQFF.